The clone carrying this TCR beta chain was seen once. Libraries were prepared by immunoSEQ multiplex PCR; TCRdb keeps only in-frame clonotypes and omits some of them. The sample has about 120,000 clones; 60% to 80% are singletons. These data come from a study of blood T cell repertoires in COVID-19. Study in general: Sources were T cells, B-cell-depleted T cells, or PBMCs; the material itself was cDNA or gDNA.

This TCR was sampled from a human donor in a cohort sampled during active COVID-19. The sequenced material came from peripheral blood.

In DNA, the CDR3 is TGTGCCAGCAGTACTTTCCCGGGACATGATGCCTACGAGCAGTACTTC. The encoded protein is CASSTFPGHDAYEQYF. This chain uses TRBV28 with TRBJ2-7, with a weak D call TRBD1 (6 bases). V was pared by 5 bases and J by 2 bases, with 19 bases between. Germline lookup yields CDR1 MDHEN and CDR2 SYDVKM. The CDR3 loop spans 16 amino acids.